This is a list of T cell receptor beta chains from one sample in a study of T-cell memory formation after mild COVID-19. From the 5' RACE reads, TCRdb called clonotypes with MiXCR, one entry per CDR3 protein. The sample records 200,000 or so distinct CDR3 sequences, 7.5% to 10% being singletons. Sequenced sample: PBMCs or a T cell subset sorted from them (not recorded which). The receptors were sampled from a young man who had mild COVID-19 (a few samples of this study predate the infection). Cell type and time point are not known. CDR3s include the opening cysteine and the closing phenylalanine or tryptophan. Each record gives: V gene, D gene, J gene, clone size, CDR3 protein, CDR3 DNA. The D gene is left open where the match is weak. For some rows the clone size is stated as once, few or many, or as a class when expanded; others skip it.

v_gene: TRBV7-8; d_gene: TRBD1; j_gene: TRBJ2-1; abundance: few; CDR3aa: CASSLVRGQGSDEQFF; CDR3nt: TGTGCCAGCAGCTTAGTTCGTGGACAGGGGTCCGATGAGCAGTTCTTC
v_gene: TRBV6-5; d_gene: TRBD1; j_gene: TRBJ2-3; abundance: -; CDR3aa: CASSYSTVGQGAGDTQYF; CDR3nt: TGTGCCAGCAGTTACTCGACCGTAGGACAGGGGGCAGGAGATACGCAGTATTTT
v_gene: TRBV18; d_gene: -; j_gene: TRBJ1-6; abundance: -; CDR3aa: CASSNRGMVGSPLHF; CDR3nt: TGTGCCAGCTCTAACCGGGGGATGGTAGGTTCACCCCTCCACTTT
v_gene: TRBV20-1; d_gene: TRBD1; j_gene: TRBJ2-3; abundance: many; CDR3aa: CSAVHRGADTQYF; CDR3nt: TGCAGTGCTGTCCACAGGGGGGCAGATACGCAGTATTTT
v_gene: TRBV7-7; d_gene: TRBD2; j_gene: TRBJ2-3; abundance: many; CDR3aa: CASSPRLAGITDTQYF; CDR3nt: TGTGCTAGCAGCCCGAGACTAGCGGGGATCACAGATACGCAGTATTTT
v_gene: TRBV7-2; d_gene: -; j_gene: TRBJ2-3; abundance: many; CDR3aa: CASSQGFITPGDTQYF; CDR3nt: TGTGCCAGCAGCCAGGGTTTCATAACTCCGGGGGATACGCAGTATTTT
v_gene: TRBV7-6; d_gene: TRBD1; j_gene: TRBJ2-3; abundance: many; CDR3aa: CASSSPTGPQYF; CDR3nt: TGTGCCAGCAGTTCCCCGACAGGGCCCCAGTATTTT
v_gene: TRBV20-1; d_gene: -; j_gene: TRBJ1-1; abundance: many; CDR3aa: CSARAWVPGTEAFF; CDR3nt: TGCAGTGCTAGAGCCTGGGTGCCGGGCACTGAAGCTTTCTTT
v_gene: TRBV7-2; d_gene: TRBD1; j_gene: TRBJ1-1; abundance: few; CDR3aa: CASSTGQGLYTEAFF; CDR3nt: TGTGCCAGCAGTACAGGACAGGGCCTCTACACTGAAGCTTTCTTT
v_gene: TRBV11-2; d_gene: TRBD1; j_gene: TRBJ2-7; abundance: few; CDR3aa: CASSEYRGQSEQYF; CDR3nt: TGTGCCAGCAGCGAATACAGGGGGCAAAGCGAGCAGTACTTC
v_gene: TRBV5-1; d_gene: -; j_gene: TRBJ2-7; abundance: few; CDR3aa: CASSPEAPYEQYF; CDR3nt: TGCGCCAGCAGCCCGGAGGCCCCCTACGAGCAGTACTTC
v_gene: TRBV20-1; d_gene: TRBD2; j_gene: TRBJ2-3; abundance: -; CDR3aa: CSARPGGTGDTQYF; CDR3nt: TGCAGTGCTAGACCGGGGGGGACGGGAGATACGCAGTATTTT
v_gene: TRBV10-1; d_gene: -; j_gene: TRBJ2-1; abundance: few; CDR3aa: CASTLDILNEQFF; CDR3nt: TGCGCCAGCACTCTCGACATCCTCAATGAGCAGTTCTTC
v_gene: TRBV6-6; d_gene: -; j_gene: TRBJ2-6; abundance: -; CDR3aa: CASSYPGANVLTF; CDR3nt: TGTGCCAGCAGTTATCCTGGGGCCAACGTCCTGACTTTC
v_gene: TRBV15; d_gene: -; j_gene: TRBJ2-5; abundance: many; CDR3aa: CATSRDPGITRETQYF; CDR3nt: TGTGCCACCAGCAGAGATCCGGGGATTACCCGAGAGACCCAGTACTTC
v_gene: TRBV12-3/TRBV12-4; d_gene: -; j_gene: TRBJ1-1; abundance: few; CDR3aa: CASSFNGANTEAFF; CDR3nt: TGTGCCAGCAGTTTTAATGGGGCGAACACTGAAGCTTTCTTT
v_gene: TRBV12-5; d_gene: -; j_gene: TRBJ1-3; abundance: -; CDR3aa: CASGLTGGSDTIYF; CDR3nt: TGTGCTAGTGGTTTAACGGGGGGCTCGGACACCATATATTTT
v_gene: TRBV7-6; d_gene: -; j_gene: TRBJ2-2; abundance: few; CDR3aa: CASSSPQTIVGELFF; CDR3nt: TGTGCCAGCAGCTCACCCCAGACGATAGTGGGGGAGCTGTTTTTT
v_gene: TRBV20-1; d_gene: -; j_gene: TRBJ1-4; abundance: -; CDR3aa: CSADSPGEKKLFF; CDR3nt: TGCAGTGCCGATTCCCCGGGAGAAAAAAAACTGTTTTTT
v_gene: TRBV20-1; d_gene: -; j_gene: TRBJ2-5; abundance: -; CDR3aa: CSARRGRLKTQYF; CDR3nt: TGCAGTGCTAGAAGAGGCCGCTTGAAGACCCAGTACTTC
v_gene: TRBV7-2; d_gene: -; j_gene: TRBJ1-5; abundance: few; CDR3aa: CASSLDRVGPQHF; CDR3nt: TGTGCCAGCAGCTTAGACAGGGTAGGGCCCCAGCATTTT
v_gene: TRBV7-8; d_gene: -; j_gene: TRBJ1-5; abundance: -; CDR3aa: CASSLVLAQPQHF; CDR3nt: TGTGCCAGCAGCTTAGTTTTGGCTCAGCCCCAGCATTTT
v_gene: TRBV4-2; d_gene: -; j_gene: TRBJ2-1; abundance: few; CDR3aa: CARNHFRCQVQFF; CDR3nt: TGTGCCCGCAACCACTTCCGCTGTCAAGTCCAGTTCTTC
v_gene: TRBV29-1; d_gene: -; j_gene: TRBJ2-1; abundance: -; CDR3aa: CSVSPGPEQFF; CDR3nt: TGCAGCGTCAGTCCGGGGCCTGAGCAGTTCTTC
v_gene: TRBV5-1; d_gene: -; j_gene: TRBJ1-1; abundance: few; CDR3aa: CASSDPGDPEAFF; CDR3nt: TGCGCCAGCAGCGATCCAGGGGACCCTGAAGCTTTCTTT
v_gene: TRBV6-4; d_gene: -; j_gene: TRBJ2-1; abundance: many; CDR3aa: CASSSRAGTLEGQFF; CDR3nt: TGTGCCAGCAGCTCGAGGGCGGGGACCCTCGAAGGGCAGTTCTTC
v_gene: TRBV6-2/TRBV6-3; d_gene: TRBD1; j_gene: TRBJ2-3; abundance: -; CDR3aa: CASSTHPGQGPDTQYF; CDR3nt: TGTGCCAGCAGCACACACCCGGGACAGGGGCCAGATACGCAGTATTTT
v_gene: TRBV4-1; d_gene: -; j_gene: TRBJ1-1; abundance: -; CDR3aa: CASSQDPVNTEAFF; CDR3nt: TGCGCCAGCAGCCAAGATCCAGTGAACACTGAAGCTTTCTTT
v_gene: TRBV19; d_gene: TRBD1; j_gene: TRBJ1-5; abundance: -; CDR3aa: CASHSPRQGGQPQHF; CDR3nt: TGTGCCAGCCACTCCCCGAGACAGGGAGGTCAGCCCCAGCATTTT
v_gene: TRBV6-5; d_gene: TRBD2; j_gene: TRBJ2-3; abundance: many; CDR3aa: CASSYSRRLAGRTDTQYF; CDR3nt: TGTGCCAGCAGTTACTCGCGGCGACTAGCGGGGCGCACAGATACGCAGTATTTT
v_gene: TRBV4-1; d_gene: -; j_gene: TRBJ2-2; abundance: -; CDR3aa: CARGLKPNTGELFF; CDR3nt: TGCGCCAGGGGGCTTAAACCGAACACCGGGGAGCTGTTTTTT